These T cell receptor beta chains were read from a single sample in a study of cytomegalovirus exposure and HLA in healthy donors. Method: immunoSEQ multiplex PCR; TCRdb's copy keeps in-frame clones and lacks some. The sample has about 130,000 clones, 74% seen once. Sequenced sample: PBMCs. The receptors stem from a man aged 18 to 30 in good health and CMV-seropositive. Each CDR3 is given with its conserved first and last residue. The D gene is left open where the match is weak. Size is stated for part of the rows, as once, few or many counts, or as a class when the clone is expanded.

cdr3_aa: CATELPSYNSPLHF
cdr3_nt: TGTGCCACCGAACTTCCCTCCTATAATTCACCCCTCCACTTT
d_call: -
v_call: TRBV6-1
clone_size: -
j_call: TRBJ1-6

cdr3_aa: CASSLVGTGNTEAFF
cdr3_nt: TGTGCCAGCAGTTTAGTGGGGACAGGGAACACTGAAGCTTTCTTT
d_call: TRBD1
v_call: TRBV27
clone_size: -
j_call: TRBJ1-1

cdr3_aa: CASSPQGLETQYF
cdr3_nt: TGTGCCAGCAGTCCACAGGGCCTAGAGACCCAGTACTTC
d_call: -
v_call: TRBV28
clone_size: -
j_call: TRBJ2-5

cdr3_aa: CASSLGAPGQGAEAFF
cdr3_nt: TGCGCCAGCAGCTTGGGCGCTCCGGGACAGGGGGCTGAAGCTTTCTTT
d_call: TRBD1
v_call: TRBV5-1
clone_size: -
j_call: TRBJ1-1

cdr3_aa: CASRRYDTGELFF
cdr3_nt: TGTGCCAGTAGGAGATACGACACCGGGGAGCTGTTTTTT
d_call: -
v_call: TRBV19
clone_size: -
j_call: TRBJ2-2

cdr3_aa: CAITRTGDTEAFF
cdr3_nt: TGTGCCATCACCAGAACAGGGGACACTGAAGCTTTCTTT
d_call: TRBD1
v_call: TRBV10-3
clone_size: -
j_call: TRBJ1-1

cdr3_aa: CASSLGGGLAGTYEQYF
cdr3_nt: TGTGCCAGCAGCTTGGGCGGTGGACTAGCGGGAACCTACGAGCAGTACTTC
d_call: TRBD2
v_call: TRBV5-5
clone_size: few
j_call: TRBJ2-7

cdr3_aa: CASSGTGAVYGYTF
cdr3_nt: TGTGCCAGCAGTGGGACAGGGGCCGTCTATGGCTACACCTTC
d_call: TRBD1
v_call: TRBV28
clone_size: -
j_call: TRBJ1-2

cdr3_aa: CAWSVTQGAAGGKFF
cdr3_nt: TGTGCCTGGAGTGTCACGCAGGGGGCTGCGGGAGGGAAGTTCTTC
d_call: -
v_call: TRBV30
clone_size: -
j_call: TRBJ2-1

cdr3_aa: CAISEPGRVEKLFF
cdr3_nt: TGTGCCATCAGTGAGCCAGGGCGAGTTGAAAAACTGTTTTTT
d_call: -
v_call: TRBV10-3
clone_size: -
j_call: TRBJ1-4

cdr3_aa: CASSDSPTSGRVYTGELFF
cdr3_nt: TGTGCCAGCAGCGATAGCCCGACTAGCGGGAGGGTATACACCGGGGAGCTGTTTTTT
d_call: TRBD2
v_call: TRBV5-6
clone_size: -
j_call: TRBJ2-2

cdr3_aa: CASSSLRGSNEKLFF
cdr3_nt: TGTGCCAGCAGCTCACTCAGGGGGTCCAATGAAAAACTGTTTTTT
d_call: TRBD1
v_call: TRBV11-2
clone_size: -
j_call: TRBJ1-4

cdr3_aa: CASSAFGAGSRYGYTF
cdr3_nt: TGTGCCAGCAGTGCCTTTGGGGCAGGTTCACGCTATGGCTACACCTTC
d_call: -
v_call: TRBV6-6
clone_size: few
j_call: TRBJ1-2

cdr3_aa: CASSFWDRKNYGYTF
cdr3_nt: TGTGCCAGCAGCTTCTGGGACAGAAAAAACTATGGCTACACCTTC
d_call: TRBD1
v_call: TRBV5-4
clone_size: once
j_call: TRBJ1-2

cdr3_aa: CASSAGRAVGSPLHF
cdr3_nt: TGTGCCAGCAGTGCCGGCAGGGCGGTGGGTTCACCCCTCCACTTT
d_call: -
v_call: TRBV27
clone_size: -
j_call: TRBJ1-6

cdr3_aa: CASSPRAFKETQYF
cdr3_nt: TGTGCCAGCTCACCACGGGCCTTCAAAGAGACCCAGTACTTC
d_call: -
v_call: TRBV18
clone_size: -
j_call: TRBJ2-5

cdr3_aa: CASSLRGGSERLSSYEQYF
cdr3_nt: TGTGCCAGCAGCTTAAGGGGGGGGAGTGAGCGGCTTAGCTCCTACGAGCAGTACTTC
d_call: -
v_call: TRBV7-6
clone_size: -
j_call: TRBJ2-7